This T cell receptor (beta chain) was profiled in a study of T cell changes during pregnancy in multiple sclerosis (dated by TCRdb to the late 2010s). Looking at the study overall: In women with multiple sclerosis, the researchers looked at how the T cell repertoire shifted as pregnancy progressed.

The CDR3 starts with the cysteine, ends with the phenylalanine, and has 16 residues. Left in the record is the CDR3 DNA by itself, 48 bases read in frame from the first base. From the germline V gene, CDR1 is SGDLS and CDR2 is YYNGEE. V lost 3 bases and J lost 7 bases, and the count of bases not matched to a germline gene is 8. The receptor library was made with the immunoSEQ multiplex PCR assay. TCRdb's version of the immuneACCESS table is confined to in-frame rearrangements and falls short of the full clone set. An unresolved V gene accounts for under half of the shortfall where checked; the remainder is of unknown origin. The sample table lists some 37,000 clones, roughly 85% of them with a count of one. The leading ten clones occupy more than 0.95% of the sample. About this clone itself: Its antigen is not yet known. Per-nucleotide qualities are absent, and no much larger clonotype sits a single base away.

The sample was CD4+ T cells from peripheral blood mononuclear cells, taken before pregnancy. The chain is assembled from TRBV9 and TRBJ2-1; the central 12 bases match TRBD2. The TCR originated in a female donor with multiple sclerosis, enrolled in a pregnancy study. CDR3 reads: CASSGQLAGGLNEQFF. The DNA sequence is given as TGTGCCAGCAGCGGCCAACTAGCGGGAGGTCTTAATGAGCAGTTCTTC.